A selection of T cell receptor beta chains follows, all from one sample in a study of shared clonotypes between healthy human individuals. Clones were read by immunoSEQ multiplex PCR, and TCRdb kept only the in-frame ones, dropping some. The repertoire holds about 2.4 million clones, with 93% as singletons. Sequenced: naive CD4+ T cells from PBMCs. The receptors shown here come from a man between 18 and 35 years old in good health. Some clones in this sample may be carry-over from other donors' samples. The CDR3 runs from the conserved cysteine through the conserved F or W. The order of the fields is clone size, J gene, D gene, V gene, CDR3 DNA, CDR3 protein. D genes are given only for firm matches. Not all rows give a size; the values are once, few, many and, for expanded clones, a class.

once TRBJ2-5 . TRBV4-3 TGCGCCAGCAGCCAAGATGCGGGCAGGTTCGAACCGGGGGAGACCCAGTACTTC CASSQDAGRFEPGETQYF
. TRBJ1-4 . TRBV5-1 TGCGCCAGCAGGCGGGGGCAGGGGATTAATGAAAAACTGTTTTTT CASRRGQGINEKLFF
. TRBJ2-7 TRBD1 TRBV5-1 TGCGCCAGCAGCACCGACACAGGGGGAATCTACGAGCAGTACTTC CASSTDTGGIYEQYF
. TRBJ2-7 TRBD2 TRBV5-4 TGTGCCAGCAGCAATAGCGGGAGTAAGTACGAGCAGTACTTC CASSNSGSKYEQYF
. TRBJ1-2 TRBD1 TRBV7-3 TGTGCCAGCAGCTTCGGACAGGGGATGGGCTACACCTTC CASSFGQGMGYTF
once TRBJ1-1 . TRBV7-3 TGTGCCAGCAGCTTGGGGGAGATAATGAACACTGAAGCTTTCTTT CASSLGEIMNTEAFF
. TRBJ2-1 TRBD2 TRBV27 TGTGCCAGCAGTTCGATAGCGGGGGCCAATGAGCAGTTCTTC CASSSIAGANEQFF
. TRBJ2-1 . TRBV6-6 TGTGCCAGCAGTTTCCGGGCCCACAATGAGCAGTTCTTC CASSFRAHNEQFF
once TRBJ1-1 . TRBV19 TGTGCCAGTAGTATAGCCCGGGAGGGGATCGCTGAAGCTTTCTTT CASSIAREGIAEAFF
once TRBJ1-1 TRBD1 TRBV6-5 TGTGCCAGCAGTTCCGACGACAGGGAGGGACGCACTGAAGCTTTCTTT CASSSDDREGRTEAFF
. TRBJ2-7 TRBD1 TRBV27 TGTGCCAGCAGTCGTCCCGGGACAGGGACAAGTCTTCACGAGCAGTACTTC CASSRPGTGTSLHEQYF
. TRBJ2-3 . TRBV30 TGTGCCTGGAGTCCGAAGGGGACAGATACGCAGTATTTT CAWSPKGTDTQYF
. TRBJ2-7 TRBD1 TRBV5-6 TGTGCCAGCAGCTTGGTGACAGGGTATTTAGGCTACGAGCAGTACTTC CASSLVTGYLGYEQYF
. TRBJ2-7 TRBD1 TRBV4-3 TGCGCCAGCAGCCGACAGACACAGGGGGCGAGCGAGCAGTACTTC CASSRQTQGASEQYF
. TRBJ2-1 . TRBV27 TGTGCCAGCAGTTTATATCCGGGCCCCTACAATGAGCAGTTCTTC CASSLYPGPYNEQFF
once TRBJ2-1 . TRBV5-1 TGCGCCAGCACCTGGCCCGGATCCTACAATGAGCAGTTCTTC CASTWPGSYNEQFF
. TRBJ2-7 TRBD1 TRBV11-2 TGTGCCAGCAGTTCCGGGACAGGACCCTACGAGCAGTACTTC CASSSGTGPYEQYF
once TRBJ2-7 TRBD1 TRBV27 TGTGCCAGCAGTTCCAAGACAGGGTTATACGAGCAGTACTTC CASSSKTGLYEQYF
once TRBJ2-2 TRBD2 TRBV19 TGTGCCAGTAGTATCGGGCTAGCGGGAAGCACCGGGGAGCTGTTTTTT CASSIGLAGSTGELFF
. TRBJ2-3 TRBD2 TRBV14 TGTGCCAGCAGCCTACTAGCGGGAGGCACAGATACGCAGTATTTT CASSLLAGGTDTQYF
. TRBJ2-3 TRBD1 TRBV2 TGTGCCGGCACCCGGGACAGGGTGGGAGATACGCAGTATTTT CAGTRDRVGDTQYF
. TRBJ1-4 TRBD1 TRBV5-1 TGCGCCAGCAGCTCAACCGGGACAGGGGATGAAAAACTGTTTTTT CASSSTGTGDEKLFF
once TRBJ1-5 . TRBV19 TGTGCCAGTAGTATCCTATACCAGCCCCAGCATTTT CASSILYQPQHF
. TRBJ2-1 TRBD2 TRBV29-1 TGCAGCGTTGAAGTAGGGGACGGGAGGACCTACAATGAGCAGTTCTTC CSVEVGDGRTYNEQFF
. TRBJ2-7 TRBD1 TRBV4-3 TGCGCCAGCAGCCAAGAGGGCCAGGGGGCCCACGAGCAGTACTTC CASSQEGQGAHEQYF
. TRBJ2-2 TRBD1 TRBV5-1 TGCGCCAGCAGGGCTGACAGGGCCGGGGAGCTGTTTTTT CASRADRAGELFF
. TRBJ2-7 . TRBV7-2 TGTGCCAGCAGCTCCCCCCGACTTGCCTACGAGCAGTACTTC CASSSPRLAYEQYF